One and the same sample provided the 27 T cell receptor beta chains below, sequenced in a study of monozygotic twins with inflammatory bowel disease. TCRdb reworked the 5' RACE reads into one entry per CDR3 protein, no DNA. The sample holds roughly 300,000 distinct CDR3 sequences. The sequencing input was blood. Receptors originate from a human donor with ulcerative colitis or Crohn's disease, or a healthy co-twin of an affected twin (not recorded which).

The chain recombines TRBV29-1 with TRBJ2-4; lacking DNA, the TRBD1 call made by TCRdb goes unchecked. The CDR3 extends over 13 amino acids. Per germline, CDR1 SQVTM and CDR2 ANQGSEA. The chain's CDR3 is CSTQGQERGIQYF.

The rearrangement joins TRBV5-1 to TRBJ2-7; TCRdb reports TRBD1, a call that lacks DNA to check it against. CDR1 is SGHRS and CDR2 is YFSETQ in the germline V gene. The CDR3 sequence is 14 residues long. CDR3 region: CASSLGTGGYEQYF.

The chain has TRBV7-9 and TRBJ1-2. The CDR3 spans 12 residues. The V gene's germline CDR1 is SEHNR and CDR2 FQNEAQ (reference sequence). This CDR3 reads CASKVEAYGYAF.

This sequence joins TRBV19 and TRBJ1-5; TCRdb designates TRBD1, a call that cannot be tested without DNA. In germline, CDR1 is LNHDA, CDR2 SQIVND (reference sequence). This CDR3 has 16 amino acids. The CDR3 loop is CASSIPGGRHNQPQHF.

The rearrangement links TRBV7-2 to TRBJ2-7; TCRdb proposes TRBD1, but this gene call is untestable without DNA. CDR3 length: 15 residues. Germline CDR1 and CDR2: SGHTA and FQGNSA. The CDR3 is CASSWERTGGYEQYF.

The gene calls are TRBV3-1 and TRBJ1-2; as DNA is missing, the TRBD1 call by TCRdb cannot be tested. The CDR3 has 17 amino acids. Germline values: CDR1 LGHDT, CDR2 YNNKEL (reference sequence). CDR3 loop: CASSQGLPHRGRYGYTF.

CDR3 region: CSARGDRELFF. The chain is built from TRBV20-1 and TRBJ2-2. This CDR3 has 11 amino acids. Germline lookup yields CDR1 DFQATT and CDR2 SNEGSKA (reference sequence).

The V and J genes are TRBV28 and TRBJ1-2; absent DNA, TCRdb's TRBD1 call cannot be checked. Per germline, CDR1 MDHEN and CDR2 SYDVKM. The CDR3 has 14 amino acids. The CDR3 spells CASSSPGRIYGYTF.

The chain links TRBV7-9 to TRBJ2-7; TCRdb outputs TRBD1, but without DNA this stays unchecked. Germline V CDR1 and CDR2: SEHNR, FQNEAQ (reference sequence). This CDR3 is built from 12 residues. CDR3 protein: CASSLDTRGQYF.

This chain joins TRBV9 and TRBJ1-1; with no DNA, the TCRdb D assignment of TRBD1 cannot be verified. The length of the CDR3 is 14 residues. Germline V gives CDR1 SGDLS, CDR2 YYNGEE. CDR3 residues: CASSATPRDGEAFF.

V gene TRBV30 combines with J gene TRBJ2-2. CDR3 size: 15 residues. Germline-derived CDR1 and CDR2 are GTSNPN and SVGIG (reference sequence). CDR3 in amino acids: CAWRPWSANTGELFF. Using reference TRBV30 and TRBJ2-2 for the parts outside the CDR3, the full variable domain is SQTIHQWPATLVQPVGSPLSLECTVEGTSNPNLYWYRQAAGRGLQLLFYSVGIGQISSEVPQNLSASRPQDRQFILSSKKLLLSDSGFYLCAWRPWSANTGELFFGEGSRLTVL.

This chain connects TRBV19 to TRBJ1-4. CDR1 and CDR2 from the germline V gene are LNHDA and SQIVND (reference sequence). The length of the CDR3 is 14 residues. The CDR3 sequence is CASSSQATNEKLFF.

The V call is TRBV24-1, the J call TRBJ2-7. Germline V CDR1 and CDR2: KGHDR, SFDVKD. The CDR3 extends over 14 amino acids. The CDR3 is CATSDRKAGYEQYF.

V gene TRBV18 combines with J gene TRBJ1-2. From germline, CDR1 is KGHSH and CDR2 LQKENI. This CDR3 contains 13 residues. CDR3 residues: CASSPEEVTGYTF.

The genes are TRBV12-3 or TRBV12-4 and TRBJ1-6; the D call of TRBD1 rests on TCRdb alone, since no DNA is present to check it. The CDR3 sequence is 15 residues long. CDR3 residues: CASSLAGQNNSPLHF.

V and J are TRBV7-2 and TRBJ2-7; no DNA is available, so the TRBD1 call from TCRdb remains unchecked. Germline V gene sequence: CDR1 SGHTA, CDR2 FQGNSA. The CDR3 totals 15 residues. This chain's CDR3 is CASSFAGTGTYEQYF.

V usage is TRBV5-1 and J usage is TRBJ2-3; TCRdb returns TRBD2, unconfirmable since there is no DNA. This CDR3 contains 14 residues. Germline loops: CDR1 SGHRS, CDR2 YFSETQ. The CDR3 region is CASSLSSATDTQYF.

The J gene is TRBJ2-7, the V gene TRBV30; without DNA, the TCRdb call of TRBD2 cannot be checked. CDR3 length: 17 amino acids. CDR1 is GTSNPN, CDR2 SVGIG, per germline (reference sequence). CDR3 in amino acids: CAWSGSPFSDTGYEQYF. The variable domain in full, completed from reference TRBV30 and TRBJ2-7, reads SQTIHQWPATLVQPVGSPLSLECTVEGTSNPNLYWYRQAAGRGLQLLFYSVGIGQISSEVPQNLSASRPQDRQFILSSKKLLLSDSGFYLCAWSGSPFSDTGYEQYFGPGTRLTVT.

The CDR3 protein is CASSQERGTNTGELFF. The genes are TRBV4-2 and TRBJ2-2; TCRdb reports TRBD1, a call that lacks DNA to check it against. Germline CDR1 reads LGHNA; CDR2 reads YNFKEQ. This CDR3 spans 16 amino acids.

The chain has TRBV5-1 and TRBJ2-3. This CDR3 is 13 amino acids long. The germline CDR1 and CDR2 sequences are SGHRS and YFSETQ. This CDR3 is CASSWAQQDTQYF. The variable domain in full, completed from reference TRBV5-1 and TRBJ2-3, reads KAGVTQTPRYLIKTRGQQVTLSCSPISGHRSVSWYQQTPGQGLQFLFEYFSETQRNKGNFPGRFSGRQFSNSRSEMNVSTLELGDSALYLCASSWAQQDTQYFGPGTRLTVL.

The J gene is TRBJ2-7, the V gene TRBV20-1; the D call of TRBD2 rests on TCRdb alone, since no DNA is present to check it. The CDR3 length is 15 residues. Germline V gene data show CDR1 as DFQATT and CDR2 as SNEGSKA (reference sequence). The chain's CDR3 is CSAPKSGTASYEQYF.

The chain is built from TRBV18 and TRBJ2-4; as DNA is missing, the TRBD1 call by TCRdb cannot be tested. The CDR3 covers 14 residues. CDR1 and CDR2 (germline): KGHSH, LQKENI. The CDR3 spells CASSPTGQENIQYF.

V and J are TRBV19 and TRBJ2-5. CDR1 is LNHDA, CDR2 SQIVND, per germline (reference sequence). This CDR3 spans 14 amino acids. CDR3 sequence: CASSNFADQETQYF.

The CDR3 reads CASSLERLGVTDTQYF. The genes are TRBV5-5 and TRBJ2-3; the D call of TRBD1 rests on TCRdb alone, since no DNA is present to check it. The germline V gene encodes CDR1 SGHKS and CDR2 YYEKEE (reference sequence). CDR3 length: 16 residues.

V usage is TRBV7-2 and J usage is TRBJ1-5; the TCRdb call, TRBD1, lacks DNA for checking. The CDR3 covers 16 residues. CDR1 SGHTA and CDR2 FQGNSA come from the germline V gene. CDR3 amino acids: CASSLDMGRVSQPQHF.

The chain carries TRBV12-5 and TRBJ2-7; no DNA is available, so the TRBD1 call from TCRdb remains unchecked. There are 16 residues in the CDR3. CDR1 is LGHNT, CDR2 FRNRAP, per germline. This chain's CDR3 is CASGLGSGQGIHEQYF. The full variable domain, rest sourced from reference TRBV12-5 and TRBJ2-7, is DARVTQTPRHKVTEMGQEVTMRCQPILGHNTVFWYRQTMMQGLELLAYFRNRAPLDDSGMPKDRFSAEMPDATLATLKIQPSEPRDSAVYFCASGLGSGQGIHEQYFGPGTRLTVT.

The V gene is TRBV7-2, the J gene TRBJ2-4. From germline, CDR1 is SGHTA and CDR2 FQGNSA. This CDR3 contains 15 residues. The CDR3: CASSLPGIAKNIQYF.